This T cell receptor beta chain was sequenced in a study of shared clonotypes between healthy human individuals. Study results and caveats: Generation probabilities were higher for clonotypes shared across all four sorted-subset donors than for unshared ones. Compared with memory subsets, naive subsets generally had larger estimated richness.

Germline lookup yields CDR1 GTSNPN and CDR2 SVGIG (reference sequence). V was trimmed by 5 bases and J by 5 bases, leaving 10 bases between them. There are 11 residues in the CDR3. Replicate PCRs run on sorted subsets employed approximately 200 ng DNA, about 27,000 T cell genomes. Data came from immunoSEQ multiplex PCR; TCRdb stores just in-frame clones and leaves some out. The sample records roughly 2.6 million clones, more than 80% being singletons. Comment on this clone: The antigen is unknown.

Only Caucasian adults living in Nashville, Tennessee made up the donor group. The sample consisted of naive CD4+ T cells sorted from blood. As to subset: CD45RA+ positively selected. The TCR was taken from a man between 18 and 35 years old in good health. The rearrangement joins TRBV30 to TRBJ2-7; D is undetermined. Here the CDR3 DNA reads TGTGCCTGGGCCCCCCGCGACGAGCAGTACTTC. This translates into CAWAPRDEQYF.